This T cell receptor (beta chain) stems from a study of cytomegalovirus exposure and HLA in healthy donors. Study summary: A preliminary data release comprised roughly 80 million unique TCRs obtained from HLA-typed donors.

Primers included in the PCR were 60 Vbeta and 13 Jbeta primers. Methods used by the authors: Later reanalysis found 80 million or so unique TCR beta chains, around 9.9 million of them shared. The data were produced by immunoSEQ multiplex PCR, yet TCRdb's version contains in-frame clones alone and is incomplete. The DNA gave D and trimming, while V, J and clone size come from that table. The repertoire consists of 95,000 to 150,000 clones, with over 60% occurring once and the leading ten covering approximately 8.5%. Findings of the study overall: CMV serostatus was the sole immune exposure data available. Rarity characterized most TCR sequences, yet some public TCRs appeared in many donors.

A word on this clone: Its antigen is still unknown.

Between the trimmed V and J ends, which lost 6 bases and 0 bases, there was a span of 8 bases. The CDR3 covers 13 residues. Germline V lookup: CDR1 MNHEY, CDR2 SVGAGI. The sequence was collected from a middle-aged woman in good health and CMV-seropositive. V usage is TRBV6-5 and J usage is TRBJ1-1; maybe TRBD1 (5 bases). What was sequenced was PBMCs. The CDR3 DNA reads as TGTGCCAGCAGAAGGACACTGAACACTGAAGCTTTCTTT. It is translated as CASRRTLNTEAFF.